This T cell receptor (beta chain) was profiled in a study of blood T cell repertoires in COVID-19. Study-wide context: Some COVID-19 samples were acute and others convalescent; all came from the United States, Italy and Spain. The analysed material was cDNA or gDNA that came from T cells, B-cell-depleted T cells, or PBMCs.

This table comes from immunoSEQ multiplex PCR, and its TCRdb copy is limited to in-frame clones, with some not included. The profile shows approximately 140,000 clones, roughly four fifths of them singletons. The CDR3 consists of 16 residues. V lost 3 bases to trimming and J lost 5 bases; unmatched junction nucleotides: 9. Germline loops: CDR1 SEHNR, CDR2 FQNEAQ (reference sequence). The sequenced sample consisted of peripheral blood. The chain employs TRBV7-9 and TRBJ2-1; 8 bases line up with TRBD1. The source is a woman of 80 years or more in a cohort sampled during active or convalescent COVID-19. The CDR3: CASSLSPRTGNNEQFF. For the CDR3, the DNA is TGTGCCAGCAGCTTGTCCCCTAGGACAGGGAACAATGAGCAGTTCTTC.